The clone carrying this TCR beta chain was counted ten times or more. As yet, its antigen is unknown. The TCR beta CDR3 regions underwent amplification using RNA transcripts as the source. The HTBI primer set was used in a first-round RT-PCR of the TCR CDR3. MiXCR, applied by TCRdb to the multiplex PCR reads, yields one record per CDR3 protein. This sample has approximately 400,000 distinct CDR3 sequences, with under 15% found just once. The entry originates in a study of T cells in Graves' hyperthyroidism and ophthalmopathy. Study-level information: Peripheral blood was secured at the point of initial diagnosis, before any treatment. General study findings and limits: The blood repertoire included most of the expanded thyroid clonotypes above 0.001. The authors' 13 V-J model separated ophthalmopathy from stable hyperthyroidism.

Each 10 ml fresh peripheral blood draw supplied the PBMCs. CDR1 MDHEN and CDR2 SYDVKM come from the germline V gene. V dropped 7 bases and J dropped 4 bases, with 16 bases sitting between them. The CDR3 length is 14 residues. Sequencing input: blood. This sequence was found in a woman aged 25 to 39 with Graves' hyperthyroidism. The chain has TRBV28 and TRBJ1-1; D call uncertain. Here the CDR3 DNA reads TGTGCCAGCACCTTCCTAAGGGAGGGCACTGAAGCTTTCTTT. Translating gives CASTFLREGTEAFF.